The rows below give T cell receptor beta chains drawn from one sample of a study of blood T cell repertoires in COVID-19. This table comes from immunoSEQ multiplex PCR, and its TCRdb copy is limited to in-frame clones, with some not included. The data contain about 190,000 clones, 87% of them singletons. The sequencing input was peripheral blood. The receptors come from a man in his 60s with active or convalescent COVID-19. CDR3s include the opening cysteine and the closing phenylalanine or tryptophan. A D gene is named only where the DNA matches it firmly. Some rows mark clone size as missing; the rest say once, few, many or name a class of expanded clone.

CASSGYRGDEQFF,TGTGCCAGCAGCGGTTACAGGGGTGATGAGCAGTTCTTC,TRBJ2-1,-,TRBD1,TRBV5-5
CASSYLGLASYEQYF,TGTGCCAGCAGCTACCTCGGGTTGGCCTCCTACGAGCAGTACTTC,TRBJ2-7,-,-,TRBV7-9
CASSTGFSAEAFF,TGTGCCAGTAGTACGGGGTTCTCAGCTGAAGCTTTCTTT,TRBJ1-1,-,-,TRBV19
CASSSLDTPNTIYF,TGTGCCAGCAGTTCCCTGGACACTCCGAACACCATATATTTT,TRBJ1-3,-,-,TRBV27
CASSIDRAGEQFF,TGTGCCAGTAGTATAGACAGGGCAGGTGAGCAGTTCTTC,TRBJ2-1,few,-,TRBV19
CASSLKPTVEQYF,TGCGCCAGCAGCTTGAAACCGACAGTTGAGCAGTACTTC,TRBJ2-7,few,-,TRBV5-1
CASSAGGGPDTQYF,TGTGCCAGCAGCGCGGGGGGGGGCCCAGATACGCAGTATTTT,TRBJ2-3,-,TRBD2,TRBV9
CSVGDRALRGYTF,TGCAGCGTTGGCGATCGCGCCCTACGGGGCTACACCTTC,TRBJ1-2,-,-,TRBV29-1
CASSMGTAGADTQYF,TGTGCCAGCAGCATGGGGACCGCAGGGGCAGATACGCAGTATTTT,TRBJ2-3,-,-,TRBV7-2
CASSLSPVYNSPLHF,TGTGCCAGCAGTTTATCACCAGTATATAATTCACCCCTCCACTTT,TRBJ1-6,-,-,TRBV27
CASSVRYSGVQETQYF,TGTGCCAGCAGTGTTCGGTATAGCGGGGTTCAAGAGACCCAGTACTTC,TRBJ2-5,once,TRBD2,TRBV2
CAIRIQGADTEAFF,TGTGCCATCAGAATACAGGGGGCAGACACTGAAGCTTTCTTT,TRBJ1-1,-,TRBD1,TRBV10-3
CASSPEGSGANVLTF,TGTGCCAGCAGTCCCGAGGGCTCTGGGGCCAACGTCCTGACTTTC,TRBJ2-6,-,-,TRBV2
CASSPHRGLGAAFF,TGTGCCAGCAGCCCCCACAGGGGGCTGGGTGCAGCTTTCTTT,TRBJ1-1,-,TRBD1,TRBV3-1/TRBV3-2
CASSPLLAGGTYEQYF,TGTGCCAGCTCACCACTACTAGCGGGGGGGACCTACGAGCAGTACTTC,TRBJ2-7,-,TRBD2,TRBV18
CASSFGLAGQETQYF,TGTGCCAGCAGCTTCGGACTAGCGGGGCAAGAGACCCAGTACTTC,TRBJ2-5,-,TRBD2,TRBV5-6
CASSKLPQDGRNQPQHF,TGTGCCAGTAGTAAGCTACCACAGGATGGGCGCAATCAGCCCCAGCATTTT,TRBJ1-5,-,-,TRBV19
CASSLVAGGYNEQFF,TGTGCCAGCAGCTTAGTAGCGGGGGGCTACAATGAGCAGTTCTTC,TRBJ2-1,-,TRBD2,TRBV11-1
CASSELAGNRRGANVLTF,TGTGCCAGCAGTGAATTGGCAGGGAACCGACGTGGGGCCAACGTCCTGACTTTC,TRBJ2-6,-,-,TRBV2
CATLAGGPGDTQYF,TGTGCCACGCTAGCGGGGGGGCCCGGAGATACGCAGTATTTT,TRBJ2-3,once,TRBD2,TRBV6-5
CASTTGTGRNQPQHF,TGTGCCAGTACAACGGGGACAGGTCGCAATCAGCCCCAGCATTTT,TRBJ1-5,-,TRBD1,TRBV19
CASSLLEGTVNIQYF,TGTGCCAGCAGCCTATTGGAGGGTACGGTAAACATTCAGTACTTC,TRBJ2-4,-,-,TRBV6-5
CASSLSRLESTDTQYF,TGCGCCAGCAGCTTGAGTCGACTAGAGAGCACAGATACGCAGTATTTT,TRBJ2-3,-,-,TRBV5-1
CASSGTGGWGGYTF,TGTGCCAGCAGTGGGACAGGGGGCTGGGGCGGCTACACCTTC,TRBJ1-2,-,TRBD1,TRBV25-1
CASKQGRTNEKLFF,TGCGCCAGCAAACAGGGGAGAACTAATGAAAAACTGTTTTTT,TRBJ1-4,-,TRBD1,TRBV5-1